Presented here are 6 T cell receptor beta chains from one specimen sequenced in a study of vaccination and CD4 T cells after COVID-19 (dated by TCRdb to between 2021 and 2024). These receptors lack a known antigen. The library was prepared using PCR. These reads were obtained on an Illumina iSeq 100. DNA from cultured CD4+ T cells underwent TCR sequencing with the Oncomine TCR Beta short-read assay at the Johns Hopkins FTIC core. TCRdb cleaned the public reads at Q25 with fastp, built clones with MiXCR and kept in-frame beta chains. Identical CDR3 protein sequences are pooled into one entry, listed with their most common genes and DNA. The sample has almost 20,000 distinct CDR3 sequences on record, around 50% of them singletons. The ten largest account for 6% to 7.5% of the sample. The treatment or condition label, as the study defines it: approximately 9-day PBMC culture with coronavirus spike peptide pools or control peptides (ViraFEST assay).

The specimen was CD4+ T cells from blood, cultured in vitro. The receptors stem from a human donor who had recovered from COVID-19.

This rearrangement joins TRBV20-1 to TRBJ2-3; D remains ambiguous. From germline, CDR1 is DFQATT and CDR2 SNEGSKA (reference sequence). V was cut by 5 bases and J by 1 base, with 13 bases left in between. There are 14 residues in the CDR3. The CDR3 nucleotides read TGCAGTGCTTCCCGAAGGAGCGGCACAGATACGCAGTATTTT. This encodes CSASRRSGTDTQYF.

This chain connects TRBV2 to TRBJ2-1; 9 bases match TRBD2. The J segment lost 6 bases and the V segment lost 4 bases, leaving 4 bases of the junction unmatched. The germline V gene encodes CDR1 SNHLY and CDR2 FYNNEI. The CDR3 is 14 residues long. CDR3 in DNA: TGTGCCAGCAGTGTCGAGCGGGGGGTCAATGAGCAGTTCTTC. As protein: CASSVERGVNEQFF.

The V and J genes are TRBV19 and TRBJ1-5; D unclear. V was pared by 3 bases and J by 9 bases, with 15 bases between. Germline V gives CDR1 LNHDA, CDR2 SQIVND (reference sequence). The CDR3 is made up of 14 amino acids. Here the CDR3 DNA reads TGTGCCAGTAGTATCCAGGCCCGGGAAACGCCCCAGCATTTT. This sequence encodes CASSIQARETPQHF.

In its sample, this clonotype is medium-sized. V gene TRBV28 combines with J gene TRBJ1-5; a possible D gene is TRBD1 (6 bases). This CDR3 spans 17 amino acids. Per the germline V gene, CDR1 is MDHEN and CDR2 is SYDVKM. V was clipped by 6 bases and J by 1 base, with 19 bases between them. The CDR3 here is CASRPPNRVRSNQPQHF. The CDR3 nucleotides are TGTGCCAGCAGACCCCCGAACAGGGTACGGAGCAATCAGCCCCAGCATTTT. Combining the CDR3 with reference TRBV28 and TRBJ1-5 gives the whole variable domain DVKVTQSSRYLVKRTGEKVFLECVQDMDHENMFWYRQDPGLGLRLIYFSYDVKMKEKGDIPEGYSVSREKKERFSLILESASTNQTSMYLCASRPPNRVRSNQPQHFGDGTRLSIL.

The gene calls are TRBV20-1 and TRBJ2-5; D is uncertain. Trimming cost V 0 bases and J 7 bases, with 15 bases left between them. Germline V gene sequence: CDR1 DFQATT, CDR2 SNEGSKA (reference sequence). CDR3 length: 14 amino acids. CDR3: CSARDVRHVGTQYF. CDR3 nucleotides: TGCAGTGCTAGAGACGTACGTCATGTGGGGACCCAGTACTTC.

The J gene is TRBJ1-2, the V gene TRBV5-6, with TRBD1 matching 9 bases. Germline V gene data show CDR1 as SGHDT and CDR2 as YYEEEE. V dropped 4 bases and J dropped 4; count of bases not matched to a gene: 11. This CDR3 is built from 16 residues. This chain's CDR3 is CASSPRDRASGYGYTF. The CDR3, as DNA: TGTGCCAGCAGCCCCCGGGACAGGGCCTCCGGCTATGGCTACACCTTC.